The 31 T cell receptor beta chains below come from one sample, sequenced in a study of memory CD4+ T cells and cytomegalovirus serostatus (dated by TCRdb to the late 2010s). A FACSAria II was used to sort memory CD4+ T cells, defined as single viable CD3+CD4+CD8-CD45RO+ cells. Library method: the immunoSEQ multiplex PCR assay. What TCRdb holds here is the immuneACCESS table cut down to in-frame rearrangements. Part of the clones is not present; checked against another copy, under half of the missing clones reflect an unresolved V gene, and the others are unexplained. The sample has about 27,000 clones on record, 75% to 80% of them singletons. Of the sample, around 1% is held by the ten largest clones. The sequenced sample was memory CD4+ T cells from blood. These receptors originate from an adult in good health and CMV-seronegative.

There are a few counts of this clone. The rearrangement links TRBV7-6 to TRBJ2-1; unclear D gene. Germline CDR1 is SGHVS and CDR2 is FNYEAQ. The CDR3 is 13 amino acids. Trimming cost V 1 base and J 6 bases, with 7 bases left between them. Here the CDR3 DNA reads TGTGCCAGCAGCTTAGACATCTTCAATGAGCAGTTCTTC. Its translation: CASSLDIFNEQFF.

This clone was picked up a small number of times. The rearrangement uses TRBV9 and TRBJ2-3; weak D call: TRBD1 (5 bases). This CDR3 is 17 amino acids long. V lost 0 bases to trimming and J lost 4 bases, with 18 bases between them. Looked up from germline, CDR1 is SGDLS and CDR2 is YYNGEE. The CDR3 region is CASSVGQGRGPADTQYF. CDR3 sequence (DNA): TGTGCCAGCAGCGTAGGGCAGGGTAGGGGCCCCGCAGATACGCAGTATTTT.

The chain employs TRBV6-1 and TRBJ2-3; no firm D call. V lost 1 base and J lost 3, with 17 bases in between. CDR3 size: 17 residues. CDR1 is MNHNS, CDR2 SASEGT, per germline. This CDR3 is CASSEVELPFLTDTQYF. The CDR3 DNA sequence: TGTGCCAGCAGTGAAGTTGAACTCCCATTTCTAACAGATACGCAGTATTTT.

The chain has TRBV7-2 and TRBJ1-5; D is possibly TRBD1 (5 bases). Germline CDR1 is SGHTA and CDR2 is FQGNSA. This CDR3 contains 14 residues. V was shortened by 0 bases and J by 7 bases, with 10 bases between the two germline ends. As DNA, the CDR3 is TGTGCCAGCAGCTTAGCAGGGGCTCACCAGCCCCAGCATTTT. This gives the protein CASSLAGAHQPQHF. The full variable domain, completed using reference TRBV7-2 and TRBJ1-5, is GAGVSQSPSNKVTEKGKDVELRCDPISGHTALYWYRQSLGQGLEFLIYFQGNSAPDKSGLPSDRFSAERTGGSVSTLTIQRTQQEDSAVYLCASSLAGAHQPQHFGDGTRLSIL.

Worth noting for this clone: At one end the junction does not follow the germline gene, possibly because of a read error. V gene TRBV7-9 combines with J gene TRBJ2-3; D unresolved. CDR1 is SEHNR and CDR2 is FQNEAQ in the germline V gene (reference sequence). The CDR3 runs to 10 residues. CDR3 DNA sequence: TGTGCCAGCAGCTTAGGGATGGAAGATTTT. It is translated as CASSLGMEDF.

This sequence joins TRBV11-2 and TRBJ2-1; D may match TRBD1 or TRBD2 (5 bases each). This CDR3 is 16 amino acids long. Per germline, CDR1 SGHAT and CDR2 FQNNGV. Trimming cost V 4 bases and J 8 bases, with 21 bases left between them. The CDR3 DNA sequence: TGTGCCAGCAGCTCATGGGACCTACTGCCGCGGCATGAGCAGTTCTTC. This gives the protein CASSSWDLLPRHEQFF.

The chain uses TRBV29-1 and TRBJ2-1; TRBD2 matches at 7 bases. There are 15 residues in the CDR3. Trimming took 0 bases from V and 7 from J; bases not matched to a gene: 9. Looked up from germline, CDR1 is SQVTM and CDR2 is ANQGSEA. Written as DNA, the CDR3 is TGCAGCGTTGAAGATGGTCTAGCCGGGAGGAATGAGCAGTTCTTC. It encodes CSVEDGLAGRNEQFF.

The chain recombines TRBV2 with TRBJ2-5; TRBD1 agrees at 7 bases. Germline trimming cut 6 bases from V and 4 bases from J; bases unmatched to any gene: 5. The CDR3 runs to 13 residues. The germline V gene has CDR1 SNHLY and CDR2 FYNNEI. The chain's CDR3 is CASRQGIGETQYF. CDR3 coding DNA: TGTGCCAGCAGACAGGGGATCGGAGAGACCCAGTACTTC.

Here the CDR3 DNA reads TGTGCCAGCAGTCTGGGGGGCCAAAAACTGTTTTTT. Amino acids: CASSLGGQKLFF. The chain combines TRBV2 with TRBJ1-4; TRBD1 might be the D (6 bases). Per the germline V gene, CDR1 is SNHLY and CDR2 is FYNNEI. Trimming took 5 bases from V and 9 from J, leaving 10 bases between them. This CDR3 region has 12 residues.

The chain joins TRBV4-2 to TRBJ2-5; D gene unclear. In germline, CDR1 is LGHNA, CDR2 YNFKEQ. The CDR3 has 14 amino acids. V shed 0 bases and J shed 4 bases, with 9 bases lying between them. The CDR3 nucleotides are TGTGCCAGCAGCCAAGATTCGGTGGGAGAGACCCAGTACTTC. Protein: CASSQDSVGETQYF.

The chain employs TRBV28 and TRBJ1-4; 11 nucleotides line up with TRBD1. The germline V gene encodes CDR1 MDHEN and CDR2 SYDVKM. This CDR3 region has 13 residues. V lost 10 bases, J lost 8 bases, and 6 bases stayed unmatched. The chain's CDR3 is CATGQGAEEKLFF. The CDR3 DNA is TGTGCCACTGGACAGGGGGCTGAAGAAAAACTGTTTTTT.

This clone was observed a handful of times. This chain connects TRBV19 to TRBJ2-3; tentatively, D is TRBD1 or TRBD2 (7 bases each). CDR1 is LNHDA, CDR2 SQIVND, per germline (reference sequence). The CDR3 spans 14 residues. The V gene lost 8 bases and the J gene lost 2 bases, with 14 bases spanning the gap. For the CDR3, the DNA is TGTGCCAGTCGCAGGGGGGGGGACACAGATACGCAGTATTTT. It yields the protein CASRRGGDTDTQYF. Supplemented by reference TRBV19 and TRBJ2-3, the full variable domain reads DGGITQSPKYLFRKEGQNVTLSCEQNLNHDAMYWYRQDPGQGLRLIYYSQIVNDFQKGDIAEGYSVSREKKESFPLTVTSAQKNPTAFYLCASRRGGDTDTQYFGPGTRLTVL.

The chain combines TRBV7-8 with TRBJ2-1; 7 positions agree with TRBD1. In germline, CDR1 is SGHVS, CDR2 FQNEAQ. The CDR3 spans 13 residues. Trimming cost V 5 bases and J 7 bases; bases outside gene matches: 5. CDR3 residues: CASSVDRANEQFF. The CDR3 DNA reads as TGTGCCAGCAGCGTCGACAGGGCGAATGAGCAGTTCTTC.

This chain's CDR3 is CASSSASYNEQFF. CDR3 nucleotide sequence: TGTGCCAGCAGCTCGGCCAGTTACAATGAGCAGTTCTTC. The chain employs TRBV5-8 and TRBJ2-1; no clear D gene. Trimming took off 3 bases at V and 4 bases at J, with 8 bases between the two ends. Germline assignment: CDR1 SGHTS and CDR2 YDEGEE. CDR3 length equals 13 residues.

V usage is TRBV11-2 and J usage is TRBJ2-7; TRBD1 or TRBD2 may be the D gene (5 bases each). The V and J ends lost 1 base and 5 bases respectively, with 12 bases between them. Per germline, CDR1 SGHAT and CDR2 FQNNGV. The CDR3 loop spans 14 amino acids. For the CDR3, the DNA is TGTGCCAGCAGCTTAGTACCGGGGCTCGACGAGCAGTACTTC. It translates to CASSLVPGLDEQYF.

This clone was seen more than once but under ten times. The chain carries TRBV7-8 and TRBJ1-2; tentative D call: TRBD1 (5 bases). Trimming removed 1 base at V and 8 bases at J, with 11 bases between. The CDR3 spans 13 residues. In germline, CDR1 is SGHVS, CDR2 FQNEAQ. The chain's CDR3 is CASSLEGWGGYTF. For the CDR3, the DNA is TGTGCCAGCAGCTTAGAGGGATGGGGGGGCTACACCTTC.

With respect to this clone: Different DNA sequences within this sample yield the same CDR3. The chain couples TRBV30 to TRBJ2-7; 11 bases map to TRBD1. Unmatched junction bases numbered 9, after V lost 3 bases and J lost 2 bases. The CDR3 runs to 16 residues. CDR1 is GTSNPN and CDR2 is SVGIG in the germline V gene (reference sequence). The CDR3 region has the DNA TGTGCCTGGAGCTTCGGGGGGACAGGGGGGACCTACGAGCAGTACTTC. The encoded protein is CAWSFGGTGGTYEQYF.

The chain couples TRBV5-5 to TRBJ2-2; D uncertain. From germline, CDR1 is SGHKS and CDR2 YYEKEE (reference sequence). CDR3 length: 15 residues. V was cut by 0 bases and J by 6 bases, with 12 bases left in between. CDR3 bases: TGTGCCAGCAGCTTGGGGCCCGCAAGCCCCGGGGAGCTGTTTTTT. This encodes CASSLGPASPGELFF. Full variable domain (remainder filled in from reference TRBV5-5 and TRBJ2-2): DAGVTQSPTHLIKTRGQQVTLRCSPISGHKSVSWYQQVLGQGPQFIFQYYEKEERGRGNFPDRFSARQFPNYSSELNVNALLLGDSALYLCASSLGPASPGELFFGEGSRLTVL.

The chain uses TRBV7-2 and TRBJ2-7; 10 bases map to TRBD1. The CDR3 is made up of 15 amino acids. Germline V gene sequence: CDR1 SGHTA, CDR2 FQGNSA. V lost 3 bases to trimming and J lost 2 bases; unmatched junction nucleotides: 4. CDR3 in DNA: TGTGCCAGCAGCTTCGCCGGGACAGGGGCCTACGAGCAGTACTTC. Translating it yields CASSFAGTGAYEQYF.

This sequence joins TRBV11-2 and TRBJ1-3, with D unresolved. The CDR3 contains 14 residues. The V end lost 1 base, the J end lost 0 bases, and 4 bases lay between the germline ends. Per germline, CDR1 SGHAT and CDR2 FQNNGV. CDR3 protein: CASSLGNSGNTIYF. CDR3 nucleotides: TGTGCCAGCAGCTTAGGGAACTCTGGAAACACCATATATTTT.

DNA for the CDR3: TGTGCCAGTAGGAATACAGAACTCAATCAGCCCCAGCATTTT. Protein: CASRNTELNQPQHF. The V gene is TRBV19, the J gene TRBJ1-5; D gene ambiguous. The V end was cut by 6 bases, the J end by 3 bases, with 12 bases between. This CDR3 contains 14 residues. The V gene's germline CDR1 is LNHDA and CDR2 SQIVND (reference sequence).

Concerning this clone itself: The junction departs from the called germline gene at one end, perhaps through a read error. This rearrangement joins TRBV20-1 to TRBJ2-7; 14 nucleotides agree with TRBD2. The germline gives CDR1 DFQATT, CDR2 SNEGSKA (reference sequence). The CDR3 has 11 residues. The CDR3 DNA sequence: TGCAGCCCGGGACTAGCGGGAGTTAGGGACTTC. Protein product: CSPGLAGVRDF.

V usage is TRBV19 and J usage is TRBJ1-1; 8 positions match TRBD1. Trimming took 6 bases from V and 6 from J; bases not matched to a gene: 12. There are 15 residues in the CDR3. Germline V gene lookup returns CDR1 LNHDA and CDR2 SQIVND (reference sequence). The CDR3, as DNA: TGTGCCAGTAGAACAGGGGGTACTTCCCTCGCTGAAGCTTTCTTT. As protein: CASRTGGTSLAEAFF.

V is TRBV5-8 and J is TRBJ2-2; D unclear. Germline-derived CDR1 and CDR2 are SGHTS and YDEGEE. This CDR3 spans 16 amino acids. The V end lost 4 bases, the J end lost 0 bases, and 13 bases lay between the germline ends. In DNA form, the CDR3 reads TGTGCCAGCAGCCCCGAAATGGTAACGAACACCGGGGAGCTGTTTTTT. Protein: CASSPEMVTNTGELFF.

The gene calls are TRBV29-1 and TRBJ2-1; 11 bases map to TRBD2. Germline values: CDR1 SQVTM, CDR2 ANQGSEA. The CDR3 length is 14 residues. The V gene end was trimmed by 4 bases and the J gene end by 9 bases; junction bases not matched to a gene: 8. CDR3 loop: CSVGLAGGPTEQFF. The CDR3 DNA sequence: TGCAGCGTTGGTTTAGCGGGGGGGCCGACTGAGCAGTTCTTC.

The CDR3 sequence is CASRLANTGELFF. The CDR3 coding sequence is TGTGCCTCCCGTCTAGCGAACACCGGGGAGCTGTTTTTT. The chain recombines TRBV11-3 with TRBJ2-2; unclear D gene. Trimming shortened V by 11 bases and J by 0 bases, and 10 bases separated the two germline ends. This CDR3 has 13 residues. Looked up from germline, CDR1 is SGHNT and CDR2 is YENEEA.

This chain joins TRBV4-2 and TRBJ2-7; 8 bases line up with TRBD2. This CDR3 is 16 amino acids long. Germline V gives CDR1 LGHNA, CDR2 YNFKEQ. J was trimmed by 4 bases and V by 3 bases; bases with no gene match: 11. CDR3 in DNA: TGTGCCAGCAGCCATGGTGCGGGGGGCTCCCGTTACGAGCAGTACTTC. Amino acid sequence: CASSHGAGGSRYEQYF.

This chain connects TRBV7-9 to TRBJ2-3, with 7 bases that match TRBD2. The CDR3 loop spans 16 amino acids. V was pared by 5 bases and J by 2 bases, with 10 bases of the junction left unmatched. Germline V CDR1 and CDR2: SEHNR, FQNEAQ (reference sequence). The CDR3 protein is CASSAYASGVTDTQYF. The DNA of the CDR3 is TGTGCCAGCAGCGCGTACGCTAGCGGCGTCACAGATACGCAGTATTTT.

The rearrangement links TRBV7-2 to TRBJ2-3, with 8 bases identical to TRBD2. The germline V gene encodes CDR1 SGHTA and CDR2 FQGNSA. V shed 5 bases and J 6 bases; nucleotides not matched to a gene: 7. The CDR3 has 14 amino acids. The CDR3 DNA reads TGTGCCAGCAGCCCCGGACTAGCTTCCGATACGCAGTATTTT. This sequence encodes CASSPGLASDTQYF.

The chain employs TRBV20-1 and TRBJ2-1; D uncertain. The CDR3 loop spans 11 amino acids. V lost 6 bases, J lost 12 bases, and 15 bases lay in between. CDR1 DFQATT and CDR2 SNEGSKA come from the germline V gene (reference sequence). This CDR3 reads CSALPPSGQFF. In DNA form, the CDR3 reads TGCAGTGCCCTTCCCCCGTCGGGGCAGTTCTTC.

The J gene is TRBJ2-2, the V gene TRBV6-6; 9 nucleotides line up with TRBD2. V lost 0 bases to trimming and J lost 6 bases; unmatched junction nucleotides: 5. This CDR3 contains 16 residues. Germline V gene data show CDR1 as MNHNY and CDR2 as SVGAGI (reference sequence). The CDR3 reads CASSYSDGGGAGELFF. The CDR3 bases are TGTGCCAGCAGTTACTCGGACGGCGGGGGGGCCGGGGAGCTGTTTTTT.